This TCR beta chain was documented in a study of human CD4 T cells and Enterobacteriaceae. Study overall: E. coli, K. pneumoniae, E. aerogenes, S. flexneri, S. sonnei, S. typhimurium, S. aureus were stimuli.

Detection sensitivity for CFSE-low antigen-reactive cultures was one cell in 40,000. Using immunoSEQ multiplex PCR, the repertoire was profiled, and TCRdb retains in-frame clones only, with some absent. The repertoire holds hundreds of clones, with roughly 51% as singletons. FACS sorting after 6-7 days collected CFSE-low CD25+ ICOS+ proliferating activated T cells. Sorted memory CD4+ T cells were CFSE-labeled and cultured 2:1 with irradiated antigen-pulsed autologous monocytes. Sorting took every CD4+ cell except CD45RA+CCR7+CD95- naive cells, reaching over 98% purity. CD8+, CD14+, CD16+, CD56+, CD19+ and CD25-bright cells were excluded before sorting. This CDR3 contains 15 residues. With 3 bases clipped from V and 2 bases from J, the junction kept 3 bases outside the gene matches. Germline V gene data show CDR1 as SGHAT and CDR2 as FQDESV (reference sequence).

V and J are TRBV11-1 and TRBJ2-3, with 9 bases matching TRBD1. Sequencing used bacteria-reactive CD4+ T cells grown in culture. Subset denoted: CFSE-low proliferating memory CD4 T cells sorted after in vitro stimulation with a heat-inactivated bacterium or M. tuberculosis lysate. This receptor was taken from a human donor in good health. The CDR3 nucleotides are TGTGCCAGCAGCTTGGACAGGGGAAACACAGATACGCAGTATTTT. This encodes CASSLDRGNTDTQYF.